This T cell receptor (beta chain) is from a study of T-cell memory formation after mild COVID-19. Germline V gene data show CDR1 as MDHEN and CDR2 as SYDVKM. The CDR3 runs 14 residues. V was clipped by 4 bases and J by 5 bases, with 14 bases between them. Study-wide results and caveats: Those CD4+ clones that contracted were mainly in CM and EM (CD8+ ones in EMRA). Clones that shrank (day 15 to 85) were balanced CD4/CD8, whereas later expanders leaned CD4+.

Barcoded TCR alpha and TCR beta cDNA libraries with UMIs came from 5'RACE using constant-segment primers. TCRdb re-called the 5' RACE reads with MiXCR, one entry per CDR3 protein. The repertoire includes 150,000 to 200,000 distinct CDR3 sequences, roughly 10% of them detected once, and roughly 3.8% sits in the top ten. Points on this clonotype: The antigen remains undetermined.

The receptor's source is a man aged 18 to 29 who had mild COVID-19 (a few samples of this study predate the infection). Cell type and time point are not known. The sample comprised PBMCs or a T cell subset sorted from them (not recorded which). This chain joins TRBV28 and TRBJ2-5, with D perhaps TRBD1 (5 bases). Here the CDR3 reads CASSSQGSRETQYF. The CDR3 DNA follows: TGTGCCAGCAGTTCGCAGGGATCTCGGGAGACCCAGTACTTC.